This T cell receptor beta chain was sequenced during a study of shared clonotypes between healthy human individuals. There were no recent acute infections or vaccinations among the donors, who were healthy HIV-negative adults. Every donor, a Caucasian adult, lived in Nashville, Tennessee. Splitting of CD4+ cells produced CD45RA+ naive and CD45RA-negative memory subsets. Notes on the study in general: The study's rarefaction showed incomplete sorted-subset sequencing despite large depth.

TCRdb's copy holds only in-frame clones and misses some; the assay was immunoSEQ multiplex PCR. The table has 150,000 to 200,000 clones, approximately 92% seen once. As concerns this clone: Its specificity is not known.

The TCR comes from a woman in her twenties or thirties in good health. Source material: naive CD4+ T cells sorted from blood. As to subset: CD45RA+ positively selected.

CDR3 coding DNA: TGTGCCATCAGTGAAACCCCCGGGGCCCAAATGAGATTTAACTATGGCTACACCTTC. Protein: CAISETPGAQMRFNYGYTF. V gene TRBV10-3 combines with J gene TRBJ1-2; a possible D gene is TRBD1 (5 bases). The CDR3 extends over 19 amino acids. In germline, CDR1 is ENHRY, CDR2 SYGVKD. Between the trimmed V and J ends, which lost 3 bases and 1 base, there was a span of 24 bases.